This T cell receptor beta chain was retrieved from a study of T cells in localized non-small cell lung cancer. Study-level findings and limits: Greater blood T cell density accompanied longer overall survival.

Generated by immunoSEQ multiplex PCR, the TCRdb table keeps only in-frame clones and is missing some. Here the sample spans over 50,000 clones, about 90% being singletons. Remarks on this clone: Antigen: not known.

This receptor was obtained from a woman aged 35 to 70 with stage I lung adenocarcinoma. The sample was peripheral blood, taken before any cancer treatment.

CDR3 in DNA: TGTGCCAGCAGTCCTGGGACAACCAGCTACGAGCAGTACTTC. Translation: CASSPGTTSYEQYF. This sequence joins TRBV6-5 and TRBJ2-7; D is possibly TRBD1 (6 bases). This CDR3 region has 14 residues. From germline, CDR1 is MNHEY and CDR2 SVGAGI. Trimming shortened V by 5 bases and J by 3 bases, and 14 bases separated the two germline ends.